Reported below is one TCR beta chain. The assay was immunoSEQ multiplex PCR, and TCRdb's table has in-frame clones only and misses some. This table has hundreds of thousands of clones, roughly 83% appearing once. Germline V gives CDR1 LNHDA, CDR2 SQIVND (reference sequence). The CDR3 is 12 amino acids. Trimming removed 6 bases at V and 2 bases at J, with 7 bases between. The data stem from a study of blood T cell repertoires in COVID-19. Sequences were obtained from peripheral blood. This TCR derives from a man aged 35-49 years with acute or convalescent COVID-19. The chain joins TRBV19 to TRBJ1-2; TRBD1 might be the D (5 bases). Here the CDR3 DNA reads TGTGCCAGTAGGCAGGGAAACTATGGCTACACCTTC. This translates into CASRQGNYGYTF.